The entry that follows covers one TCR beta chain sequence. Per the study methods: Estimates of nucleated cell counts were drawn from the amplification of reference gene primers. Measured with immunoSEQ multiplex PCR; TCRdb has only the in-frame clones, and not every one. V and J calls and clone size follow that table, whereas D and trimming were derived from the DNA. The sample contains approximately 290,000 clones, 91% of which appear only once. The data are from a study of blood T cell repertoires in COVID-19. V lost 2 bases to trimming and J lost 10 bases; unmatched junction nucleotides: 14. The CDR3 is 16 residues long. Germline assignment: CDR1 GTSNPN and CDR2 SVGIG (reference sequence).

The chain has TRBV30 and TRBJ1-6, with TRBD1 matching 7 bases. The TCR comes from a woman aged 25 to 45 with COVID-19, enrolled during active disease. Sequences were obtained from peripheral blood. CDR3 region: CAWSLPRQGLWSPLHF. The CDR3 coding sequence is TGTGCCTGGAGTCTTCCAAGACAGGGACTCTGGTCACCCCTCCACTTT. Drawing the rest from reference TRBV30 and TRBJ1-6, the complete variable domain is SQTIHQWPATLVQPVGSPLSLECTVEGTSNPNLYWYRQAAGRGLQLLFYSVGIGQISSEVPQNLSASRPQDRQFILSSKKLLLSDSGFYLCAWSLPRQGLWSPLHFGNGTRLTVT.